The following is a T cell receptor beta chain sequence with its context. What it recognizes is unknown. These data originate in a study of cytomegalovirus exposure and HLA in healthy donors. Regarding the study as a whole: TCR beta chains numbering more than 150 were designated cytomegalovirus-associated.

With 60 Vbeta and 13 Jbeta primers, the PCR was carried out. Clones were read by immunoSEQ multiplex PCR, and TCRdb kept only the in-frame ones, dropping some. Here the sample spans approximately 85,000 clones, approximately 77% being singletons. CDR3 length equals 12 residues. The V gene lost 4 bases and the J gene lost 9 bases, with 11 bases spanning the gap. Looked up from germline, CDR1 is SGHRS and CDR2 is YFSETQ. This rearrangement joins TRBV5-1 to TRBJ2-1; no reliable D call. Sequenced: PBMCs. This clonotype was obtained from a woman aged 40 to 50 in good health and CMV-seropositive. Here the CDR3 reads CASSPLESEQFF. The CDR3 DNA reads as TGCGCCAGCAGCCCTCTAGAGAGTGAGCAGTTCTTC.